This TCR beta chain was sequenced during a study of naive and memory T cell subsets. CDR3 size: 14 residues. Looked up from germline, CDR1 is SNHLY and CDR2 is FYNNEI. Trimming removed 9 bases from V and 9 bases from J; junction bases left unmatched: 13. An equimolar mix of two oligonucleotides served as the beta constant-region primer for TRBC1 and TRBC2. Four rounds of PCR amplified the ligated cDNA using nested alpha and beta constant-region primers plus SP2. TCRdb reprocessed the UMI-ligation and nested PCR reads with MiXCR, giving one entry per CDR3 protein. The table has tens of thousands of distinct CDR3 sequences, around 9% seen once; the top ten hold over 20%. Judged by abundance, this clonotype is medium-sized.

This receptor was obtained from a human donor in good health. The sequencing input was central memory CD8+ T cells from blood. The genes are TRBV2 and TRBJ2-1; 8 bases match TRBD2. This CDR3 reads CARDGTRGSIEQFF. In DNA, the CDR3 is TGTGCCAGAGACGGGACTAGGGGTTCCATTGAGCAGTTCTTC.